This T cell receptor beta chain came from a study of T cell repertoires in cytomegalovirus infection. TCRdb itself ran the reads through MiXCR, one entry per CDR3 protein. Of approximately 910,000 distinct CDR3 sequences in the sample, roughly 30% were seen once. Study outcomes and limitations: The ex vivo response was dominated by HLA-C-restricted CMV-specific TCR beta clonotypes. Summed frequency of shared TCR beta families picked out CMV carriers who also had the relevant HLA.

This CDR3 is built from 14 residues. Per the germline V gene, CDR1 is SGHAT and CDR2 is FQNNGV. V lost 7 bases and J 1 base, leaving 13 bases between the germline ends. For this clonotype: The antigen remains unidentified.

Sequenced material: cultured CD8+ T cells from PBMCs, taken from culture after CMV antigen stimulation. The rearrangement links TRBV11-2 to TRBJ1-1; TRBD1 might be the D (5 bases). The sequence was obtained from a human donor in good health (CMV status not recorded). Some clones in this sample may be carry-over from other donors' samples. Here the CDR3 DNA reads TGTGCCAGCACCCCCCTGGGGGGGAACACTGAAGCTTTCTTT. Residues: CASTPLGGNTEAFF.